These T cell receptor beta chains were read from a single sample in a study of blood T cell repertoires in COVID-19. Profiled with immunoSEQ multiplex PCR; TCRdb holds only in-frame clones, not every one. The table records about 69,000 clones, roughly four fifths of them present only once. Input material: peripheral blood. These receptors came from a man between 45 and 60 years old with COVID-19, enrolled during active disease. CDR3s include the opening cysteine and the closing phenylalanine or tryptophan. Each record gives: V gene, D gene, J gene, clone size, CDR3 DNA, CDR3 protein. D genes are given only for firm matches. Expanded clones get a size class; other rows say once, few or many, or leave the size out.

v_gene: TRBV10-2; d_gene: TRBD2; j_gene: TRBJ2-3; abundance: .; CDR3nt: TGCGCCAGCAGACTAGCGGGGGCAGATACGCAGTATTTT; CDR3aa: CASRLAGADTQYF
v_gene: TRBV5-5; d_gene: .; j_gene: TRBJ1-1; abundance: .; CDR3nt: TGTGCCAGCAGCCCGGAGCGGCCCTCTGAAGCTTTCTTT; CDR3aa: CASSPERPSEAFF
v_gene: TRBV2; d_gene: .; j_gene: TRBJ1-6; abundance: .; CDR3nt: TGTGCCAGCAGTGGTGGCAGGGTGATGATGGGATCACCCCTCCACTTT; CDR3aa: CASSGGRVMMGSPLHF
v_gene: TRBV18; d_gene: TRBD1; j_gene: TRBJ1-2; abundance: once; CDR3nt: TGTGCCAGCTTAATGGGACAGGGGGCGTTGGATGGCTACACCTTC; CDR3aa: CASLMGQGALDGYTF
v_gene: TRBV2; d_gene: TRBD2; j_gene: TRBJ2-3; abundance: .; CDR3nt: TGTGCCAGCAGACCGGGACTAGAAGCAGATACGCAGTATTTT; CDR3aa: CASRPGLEADTQYF
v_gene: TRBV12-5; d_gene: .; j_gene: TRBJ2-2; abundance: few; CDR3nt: TGTGCTAGTGGGCCACAGGAGCTCACCGGGGAGCTGTTTTTT; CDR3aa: CASGPQELTGELFF
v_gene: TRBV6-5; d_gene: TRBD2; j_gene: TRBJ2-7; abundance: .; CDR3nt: TGTGCCTCCCAGCGGGGCGGAGCCTACGAGCAGTACTTC; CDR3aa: CASQRGGAYEQYF
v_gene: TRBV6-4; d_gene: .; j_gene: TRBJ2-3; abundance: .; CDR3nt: TGTGCCAGCAGTGATCTTGCGGGGCCGCGGGATACGCAGTATTTT; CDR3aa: CASSDLAGPRDTQYF
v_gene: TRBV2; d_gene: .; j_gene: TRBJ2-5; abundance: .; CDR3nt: TGTGCCAGCAGCGTAATTCAAGAGACCCAGTACTTC; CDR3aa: CASSVIQETQYF
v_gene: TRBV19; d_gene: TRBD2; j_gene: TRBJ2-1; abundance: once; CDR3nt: TGTGCCAGTAGTTTAGCGGGGGGCTCGGAGAAGTTCTTC; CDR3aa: CASSLAGGSEKFF
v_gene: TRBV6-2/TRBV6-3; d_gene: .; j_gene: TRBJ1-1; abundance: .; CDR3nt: TGTGCCAGCAGTTCGGGGAGGACTGAAGCTTTCTTT; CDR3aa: CASSSGRTEAFF
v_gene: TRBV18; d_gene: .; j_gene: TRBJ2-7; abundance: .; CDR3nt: TGTGCCAGCTCACCCTCAGGCACGGCCAACGAGCAGTACTTC; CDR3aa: CASSPSGTANEQYF
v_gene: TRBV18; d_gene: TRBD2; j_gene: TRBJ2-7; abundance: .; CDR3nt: TGTGCCAGCTCACCCTCGGAGGGAGGGACCTACGAGCAGTACTTC; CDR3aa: CASSPSEGGTYEQYF
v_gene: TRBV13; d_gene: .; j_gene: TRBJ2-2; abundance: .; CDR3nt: TGTGCCAGCAGCTTTTATTCGGGGAACACCGGGGAGCTGTTTTTT; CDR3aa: CASSFYSGNTGELFF
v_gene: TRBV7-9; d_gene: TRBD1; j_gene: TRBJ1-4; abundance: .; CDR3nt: TGTGCCAGCAGCTTATATGCACAGGGGGATGAAAAACTGTTTTTT; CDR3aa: CASSLYAQGDEKLFF
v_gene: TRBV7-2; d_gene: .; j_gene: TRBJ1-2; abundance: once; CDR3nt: TGTGCCAGCAGCCAACAGGGAACCTATGGCTACACCTTC; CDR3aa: CASSQQGTYGYTF
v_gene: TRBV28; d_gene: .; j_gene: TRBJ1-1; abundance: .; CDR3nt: TGTGCCAGCAGGGGGGGGAGCTATCGCACTGAAGCTTTCTTT; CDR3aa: CASRGGSYRTEAFF
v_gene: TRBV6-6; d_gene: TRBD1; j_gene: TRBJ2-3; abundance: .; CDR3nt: TGTGCCAGCAGTTATAGGGACAGGGTGACAGATACGCAGTATTTT; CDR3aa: CASSYRDRVTDTQYF
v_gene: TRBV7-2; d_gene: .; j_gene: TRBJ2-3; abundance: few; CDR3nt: TGTGCCAGCAGCTTAGTCGGGGAGACAGATACGCAGTATTTT; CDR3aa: CASSLVGETDTQYF
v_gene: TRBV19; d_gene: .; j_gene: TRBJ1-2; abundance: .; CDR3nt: TGTGCCAGTAGTAGGGAGGGGGATAATGGCTACACCTTC; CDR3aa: CASSREGDNGYTF
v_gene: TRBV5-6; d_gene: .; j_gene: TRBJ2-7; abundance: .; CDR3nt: TGTGCCAGCAGCTTGTTCTCGGCCTACGAGCAGTACTTC; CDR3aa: CASSLFSAYEQYF
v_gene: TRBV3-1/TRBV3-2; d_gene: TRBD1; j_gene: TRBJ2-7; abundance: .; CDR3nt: TGTGCCAGCAGCCAAGGGTGGACAGGGTGGGTCGAGCAGTACTTC; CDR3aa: CASSQGWTGWVEQYF
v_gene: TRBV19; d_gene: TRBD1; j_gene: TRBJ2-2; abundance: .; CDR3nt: TGTGCCAGTACCGTACAGGGGACGGCCACCGGGGAGCTGTTTTTT; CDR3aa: CASTVQGTATGELFF
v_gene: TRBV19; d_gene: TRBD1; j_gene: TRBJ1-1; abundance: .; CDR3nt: TGTGCCAGTAGTTCGGACAGGGGGCATATCAACACTGAAGCTTTCTTT; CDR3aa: CASSSDRGHINTEAFF
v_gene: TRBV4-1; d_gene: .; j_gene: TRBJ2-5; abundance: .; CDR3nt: TGCGCCAGCAGCCAAGATTGCCGGCAGGGCCAAGAGACCCAGTACTTC; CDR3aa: CASSQDCRQGQETQYF
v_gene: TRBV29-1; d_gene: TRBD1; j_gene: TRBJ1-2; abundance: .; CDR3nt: TGCAGCGTATTCTCGACAGGGGGCAATGGCTACACCTTC; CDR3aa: CSVFSTGGNGYTF
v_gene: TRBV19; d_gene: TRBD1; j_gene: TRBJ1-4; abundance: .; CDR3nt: TGTGCCAGTAGTATGCCAGGGGGGTATGAAAAACTGTTTTTT; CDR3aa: CASSMPGGYEKLFF
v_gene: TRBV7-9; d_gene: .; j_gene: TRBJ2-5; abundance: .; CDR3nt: TGTGCCAGCAGCGGGGAGGTAGAGACCCAGTACTTC; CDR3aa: CASSGEVETQYF
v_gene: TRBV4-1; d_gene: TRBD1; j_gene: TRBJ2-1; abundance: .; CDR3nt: TGCGCCAGCAGCCAGGACAGGGGGCGTGAGCAGTTCTTC; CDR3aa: CASSQDRGREQFF
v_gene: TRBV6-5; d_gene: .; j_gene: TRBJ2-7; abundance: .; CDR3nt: TGTGCCAGCAGTTACTCGCGCTTGGAGGGATACGAGCAGTACTTC; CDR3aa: CASSYSRLEGYEQYF
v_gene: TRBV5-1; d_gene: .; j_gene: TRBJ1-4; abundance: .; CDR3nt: TGCGCCAGCAGCTTTTTCGGGGGGCGCTTTTCTAATGAAAAACTGTTTTTT; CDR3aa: CASSFFGGRFSNEKLFF
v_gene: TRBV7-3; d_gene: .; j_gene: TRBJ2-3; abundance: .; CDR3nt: TGTGCCAGCAGCTTAGAAGGGGCAGATACGCAGTATTTT; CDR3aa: CASSLEGADTQYF
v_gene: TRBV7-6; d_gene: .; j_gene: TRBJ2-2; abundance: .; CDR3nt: TGTGCCAGCAGCCCCAGGGAAAGCGGGGAGCTGTTTTTT; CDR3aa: CASSPRESGELFF
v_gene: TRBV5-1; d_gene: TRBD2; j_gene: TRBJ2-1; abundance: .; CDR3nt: TGCGCCAGCAACCACAACGGGGGGGCGAATGAGCAGTTCTTC; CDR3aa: CASNHNGGANEQFF
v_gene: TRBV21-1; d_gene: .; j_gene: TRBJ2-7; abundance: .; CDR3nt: TGTGCCAGCAGCAAACCTCATCTAGAGCGGTTGGTTTACTCCTACGAGCAGTACTTC; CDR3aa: CASSKPHLERLVYSYEQYF
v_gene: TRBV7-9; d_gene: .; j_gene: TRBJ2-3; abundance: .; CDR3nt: TGTGCCAGCAGCCTAGATACGCAGTATTTT; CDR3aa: CASSLDTQYF
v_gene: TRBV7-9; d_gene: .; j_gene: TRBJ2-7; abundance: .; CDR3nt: TGTGCCAGCAGCTTAGGGGTCCAGGGAGGCGAGCAGTACTTC; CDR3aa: CASSLGVQGGEQYF